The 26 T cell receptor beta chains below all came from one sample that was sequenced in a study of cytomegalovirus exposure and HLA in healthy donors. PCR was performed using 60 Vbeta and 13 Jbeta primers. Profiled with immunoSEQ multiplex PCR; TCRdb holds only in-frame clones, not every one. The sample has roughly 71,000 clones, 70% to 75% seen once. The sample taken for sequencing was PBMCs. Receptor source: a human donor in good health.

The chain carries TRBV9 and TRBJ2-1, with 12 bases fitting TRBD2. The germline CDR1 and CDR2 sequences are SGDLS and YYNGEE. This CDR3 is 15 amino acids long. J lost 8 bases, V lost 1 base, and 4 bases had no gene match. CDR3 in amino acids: CASSVTTSGRDEQFF. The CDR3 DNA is TGTGCCAGCAGCGTAACGACTAGCGGGAGAGATGAGCAGTTCTTC. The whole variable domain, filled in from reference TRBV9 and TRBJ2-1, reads DSGVTQTPKHLITATGQRVTLRCSPRSGDLSVYWYQQSLDQGLQFLIQYYNGEERAKGNILERFSAQQFPDLHSELNLSSLELGDSALYFCASSVTTSGRDEQFFGPGTRLTVL.

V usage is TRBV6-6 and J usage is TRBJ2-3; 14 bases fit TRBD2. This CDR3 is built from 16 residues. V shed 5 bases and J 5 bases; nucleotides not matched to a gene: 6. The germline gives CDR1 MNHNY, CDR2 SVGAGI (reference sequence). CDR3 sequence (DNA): TGTGCCAGCAGTCAGACTAGCGGGAGGGCCGTAGATACGCAGTATTTT. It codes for CASSQTSGRAVDTQYF.

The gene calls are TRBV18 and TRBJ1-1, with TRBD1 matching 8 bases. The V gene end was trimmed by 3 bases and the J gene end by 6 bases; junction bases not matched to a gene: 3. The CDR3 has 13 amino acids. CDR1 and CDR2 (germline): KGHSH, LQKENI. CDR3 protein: CASSPDRVAEAFF. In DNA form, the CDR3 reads TGTGCCAGCTCACCGGACAGGGTTGCTGAAGCTTTCTTT.

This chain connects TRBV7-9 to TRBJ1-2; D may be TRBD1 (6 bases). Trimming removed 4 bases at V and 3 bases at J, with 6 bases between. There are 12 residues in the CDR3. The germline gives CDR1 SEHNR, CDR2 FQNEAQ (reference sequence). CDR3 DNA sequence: TGTGCCAGCAGCTCAGGGGACTATGGCTACACCTTC. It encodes CASSSGDYGYTF.

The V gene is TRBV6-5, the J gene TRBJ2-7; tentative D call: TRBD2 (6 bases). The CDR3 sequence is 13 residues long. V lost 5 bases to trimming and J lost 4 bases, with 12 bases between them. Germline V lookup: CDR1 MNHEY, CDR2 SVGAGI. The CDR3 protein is CASSGGKWYEQYF. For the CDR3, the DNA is TGTGCCAGCAGTGGGGGGAAATGGTACGAGCAGTACTTC.

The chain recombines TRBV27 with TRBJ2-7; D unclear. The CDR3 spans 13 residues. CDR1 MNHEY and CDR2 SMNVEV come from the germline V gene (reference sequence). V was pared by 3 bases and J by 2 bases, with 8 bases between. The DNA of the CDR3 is TGTGCCAGCAGTTTGTATTTTGCCTACGAGCAGTACTTC. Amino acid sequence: CASSLYFAYEQYF.

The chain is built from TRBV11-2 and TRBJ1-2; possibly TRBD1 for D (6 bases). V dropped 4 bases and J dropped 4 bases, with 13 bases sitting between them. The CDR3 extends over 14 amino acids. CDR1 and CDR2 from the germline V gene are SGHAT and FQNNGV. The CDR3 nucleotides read TGTGCCAGCAGCTGGCAGGGGTCCTCCTATGGCTACACCTTC. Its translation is CASSWQGSSYGYTF.

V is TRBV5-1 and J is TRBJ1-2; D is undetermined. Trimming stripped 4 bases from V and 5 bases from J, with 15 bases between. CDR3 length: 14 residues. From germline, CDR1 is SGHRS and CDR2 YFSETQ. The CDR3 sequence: CASSLGEGRYGYTF. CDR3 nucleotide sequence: TGCGCCAGCAGCCTCGGGGAGGGTCGGTATGGCTACACCTTC.

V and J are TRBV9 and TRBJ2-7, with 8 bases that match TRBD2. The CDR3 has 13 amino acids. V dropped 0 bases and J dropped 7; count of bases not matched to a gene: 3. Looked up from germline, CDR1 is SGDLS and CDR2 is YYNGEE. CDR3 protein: CASSVGGLGEQYF. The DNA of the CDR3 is TGTGCCAGCAGCGTAGGGGGACTAGGTGAGCAGTACTTC.

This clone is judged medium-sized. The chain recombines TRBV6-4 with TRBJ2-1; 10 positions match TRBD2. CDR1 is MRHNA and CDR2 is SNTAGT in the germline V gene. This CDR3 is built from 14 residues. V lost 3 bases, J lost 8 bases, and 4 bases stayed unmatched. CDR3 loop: CASSEASGSDEQFF. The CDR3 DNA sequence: TGTGCCAGCAGTGAAGCTAGCGGGAGCGATGAGCAGTTCTTC.

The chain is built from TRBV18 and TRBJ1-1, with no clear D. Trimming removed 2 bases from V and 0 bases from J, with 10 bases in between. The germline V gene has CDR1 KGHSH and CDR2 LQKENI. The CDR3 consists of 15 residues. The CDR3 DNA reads TGTGCCAGCTCACCAGTGAAGCCCTTGAACACTGAAGCTTTCTTT. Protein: CASSPVKPLNTEAFF.

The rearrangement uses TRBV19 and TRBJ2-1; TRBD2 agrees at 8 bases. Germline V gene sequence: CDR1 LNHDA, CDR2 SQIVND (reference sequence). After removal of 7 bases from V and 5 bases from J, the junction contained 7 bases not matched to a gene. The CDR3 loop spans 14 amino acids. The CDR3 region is CASKSAGEHNEQFF. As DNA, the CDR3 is TGTGCCAGTAAATCAGCGGGAGAACACAATGAGCAGTTCTTC.

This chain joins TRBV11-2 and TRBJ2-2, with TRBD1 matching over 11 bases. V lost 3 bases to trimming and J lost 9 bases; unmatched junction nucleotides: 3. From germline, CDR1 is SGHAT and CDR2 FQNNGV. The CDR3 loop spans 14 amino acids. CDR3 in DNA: TGTGCCAGCAGCTTCGGACAGGGGGCAAGGGAGCTGTTTTTT. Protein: CASSFGQGARELFF.

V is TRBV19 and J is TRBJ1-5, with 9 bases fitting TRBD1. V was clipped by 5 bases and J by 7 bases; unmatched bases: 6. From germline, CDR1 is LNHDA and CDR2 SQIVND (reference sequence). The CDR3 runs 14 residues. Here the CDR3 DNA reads TGTGCCAGTAGTCCGACAGGGGGGGGGCAGCCCCAGCATTTT. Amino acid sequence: CASSPTGGGQPQHF.

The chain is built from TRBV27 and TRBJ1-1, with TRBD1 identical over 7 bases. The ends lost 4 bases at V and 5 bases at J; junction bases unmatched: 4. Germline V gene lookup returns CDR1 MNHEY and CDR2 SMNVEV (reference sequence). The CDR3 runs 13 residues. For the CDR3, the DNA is TGTGCCAGCAGTTCAAACAGGGGAACTGAAGCTTTCTTT. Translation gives CASSSNRGTEAFF.

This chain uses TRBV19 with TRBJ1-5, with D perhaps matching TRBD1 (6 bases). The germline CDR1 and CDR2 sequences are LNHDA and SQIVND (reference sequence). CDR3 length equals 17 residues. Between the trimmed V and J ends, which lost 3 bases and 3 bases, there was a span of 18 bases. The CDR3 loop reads CASSIGRGSLNNQPQHF. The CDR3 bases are TGTGCCAGTAGTATTGGCAGGGGAAGTTTAAACAATCAGCCCCAGCATTTT.

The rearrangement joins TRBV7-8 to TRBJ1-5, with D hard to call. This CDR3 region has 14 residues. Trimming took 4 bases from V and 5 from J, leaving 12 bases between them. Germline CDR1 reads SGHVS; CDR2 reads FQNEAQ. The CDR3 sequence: CASSWELKDQPQHF. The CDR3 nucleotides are TGTGCCAGCAGCTGGGAGTTAAAAGATCAGCCCCAGCATTTT.

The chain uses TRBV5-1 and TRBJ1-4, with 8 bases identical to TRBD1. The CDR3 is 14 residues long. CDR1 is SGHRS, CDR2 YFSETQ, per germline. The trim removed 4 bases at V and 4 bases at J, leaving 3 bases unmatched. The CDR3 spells CASSQTGDNEKLFF. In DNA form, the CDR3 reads TGCGCCAGCAGCCAGACAGGGGATAATGAAAAACTGTTTTTT.

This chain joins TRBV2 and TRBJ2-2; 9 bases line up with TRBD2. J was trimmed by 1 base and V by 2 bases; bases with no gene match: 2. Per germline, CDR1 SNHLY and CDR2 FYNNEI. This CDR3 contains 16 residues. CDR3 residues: CASSETSGLNTGELFF. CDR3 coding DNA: TGTGCCAGCAGTGAAACTAGCGGGTTGAACACCGGGGAGCTGTTTTTT.

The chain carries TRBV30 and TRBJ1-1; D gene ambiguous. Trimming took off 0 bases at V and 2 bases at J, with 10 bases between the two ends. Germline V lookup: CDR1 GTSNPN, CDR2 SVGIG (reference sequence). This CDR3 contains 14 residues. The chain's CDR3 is CAWSVTRYNTEAFF. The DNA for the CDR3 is TGTGCCTGGAGTGTAACCAGGTACAACACTGAAGCTTTCTTT. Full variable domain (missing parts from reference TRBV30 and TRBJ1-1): SQTIHQWPATLVQPVGSPLSLECTVEGTSNPNLYWYRQAAGRGLQLLFYSVGIGQISSEVPQNLSASRPQDRQFILSSKKLLLSDSGFYLCAWSVTRYNTEAFFGQGTRLTVV.

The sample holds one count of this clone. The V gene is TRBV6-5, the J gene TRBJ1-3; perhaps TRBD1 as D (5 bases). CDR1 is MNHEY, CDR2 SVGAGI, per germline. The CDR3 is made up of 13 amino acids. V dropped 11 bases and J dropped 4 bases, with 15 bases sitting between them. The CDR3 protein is CAAGKEKGNTIYF. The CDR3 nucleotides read TGTGCCGCAGGGAAGGAGAAGGGAAACACCATATATTTT.

The CDR3 DNA reads as TGCGCCAGCAACGTGACTAGCGGGAGTGGAAATGAGCAGTTCTTC. It is translated as CASNVTSGSGNEQFF. The V gene is TRBV5-1, the J gene TRBJ2-1; TRBD2 matches 12 bases. Germline loops: CDR1 SGHRS, CDR2 YFSETQ. The CDR3 length is 15 residues. V lost 6 bases to trimming and J lost 7 bases; unmatched junction nucleotides: 8.

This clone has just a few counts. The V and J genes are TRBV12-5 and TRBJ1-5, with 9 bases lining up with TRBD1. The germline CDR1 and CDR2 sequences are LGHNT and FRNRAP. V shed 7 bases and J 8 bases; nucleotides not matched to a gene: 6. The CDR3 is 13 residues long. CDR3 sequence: CASAWTGEKPQHF. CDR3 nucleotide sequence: TGTGCTAGTGCCTGGACAGGGGAGAAGCCCCAGCATTTT. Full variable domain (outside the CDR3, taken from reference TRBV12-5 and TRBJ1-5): DARVTQTPRHKVTEMGQEVTMRCQPILGHNTVFWYRQTMMQGLELLAYFRNRAPLDDSGMPKDRFSAEMPDATLATLKIQPSEPRDSAVYFCASAWTGEKPQHFGDGTRLSIL.

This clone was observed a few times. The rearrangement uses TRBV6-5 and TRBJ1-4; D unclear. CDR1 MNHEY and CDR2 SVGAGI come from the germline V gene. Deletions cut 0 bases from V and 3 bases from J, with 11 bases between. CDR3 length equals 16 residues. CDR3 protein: CASSYSPPGANEKLFF. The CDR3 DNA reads TGTGCCAGCAGTTACTCCCCTCCTGGAGCTAATGAAAAACTGTTTTTT.

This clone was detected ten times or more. DNA of the CDR3: TGCGCCAGCAGCTGGGGCGGGACAGGGGGCTCGGTTACGGAGACCCAGTACTTC. Translating it yields CASSWGGTGGSVTETQYF. This sequence joins TRBV5-1 and TRBJ2-5, with TRBD1 matching over 12 bases. The CDR3 totals 18 residues. V shed 3 bases and J 5 bases; nucleotides not matched to a gene: 14. Germline-derived CDR1 and CDR2 are SGHRS and YFSETQ.

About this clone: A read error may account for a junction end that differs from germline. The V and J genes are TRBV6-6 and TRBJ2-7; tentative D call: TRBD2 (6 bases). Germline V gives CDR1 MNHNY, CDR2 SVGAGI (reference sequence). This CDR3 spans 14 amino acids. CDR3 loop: CASSTGTGSYGQYF. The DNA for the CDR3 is TGTGCCAGCAGTACCGGGACTGGGAGCTACGGGCAGTACTTC.